Below, 26 T cell receptor beta chains from the same sample are listed, as sequenced in a study of T cells in localized non-small cell lung cancer. Clones were read by immunoSEQ multiplex PCR, and TCRdb kept only the in-frame ones, dropping some. The sample includes around 1,600 clones, roughly 22% seen only once; the top ten take over 20%. The sequenced sample was normal lung tissue next to the tumor, obtained before any cancer treatment. The receptor set was obtained from a woman between 35 and 75 years old with stage I lung adenocarcinoma.

This clone is judged medium-sized. J is TRBJ2-1 and V is TRBV25-1; TRBD2 matches 13 bases. J gave up 8 bases and V 3 bases, and 10 bases lay outside the gene matches. The CDR3 extends over 17 amino acids. Germline V gene data show CDR1 as MGHDK and CDR2 as SYGVNS. In nucleotides, the CDR3 is TGTGCCAGCAGTGACCCCGGACTAGCGGGGGCCGGGTATGAGCAGTTCTTC. Translating gives CASSDPGLAGAGYEQFF.

This clone is labeled as medium-sized. The chain recombines TRBV6-8 with TRBJ2-1, with TRBD2 matching 7 bases. Germline V gene sequence: CDR1 MNHGY, CDR2 SAAAGT. V was pared by 6 bases and J by 5 bases, with 10 bases of the junction left unmatched. This CDR3 spans 15 amino acids. The DNA of the CDR3 is TGTGCCAGCAGGGCCAGCGGGGTGACCGACAATGAGCAGTTCTTC. Translated, it gives CASRASGVTDNEQFF.

This clone was seen more than once but under ten times. The rearrangement uses TRBV11-3 and TRBJ1-1, with D perhaps TRBD1 (5 bases). V shed 5 bases and J shed 0 bases, with 13 bases lying between them. Germline CDR1 and CDR2: SGHNT and YENEEA. The CDR3 has 15 amino acids. The CDR3 reads CASSPLDIMNTEAFF. The CDR3 DNA reads as TGTGCCAGCAGCCCTTTGGACATCATGAACACTGAAGCTTTCTTT.

In this sample, this clone turned up once. This chain uses TRBV10-2 with TRBJ1-1; D is unresolved. The CDR3 has 14 amino acids. Trimming pared 4 bases from V and 0 bases from J, leaving 9 bases between. CDR1 and CDR2 from the germline V gene are WSHSY and SAAADI. CDR3 bases: TGCGCCAGCAGTGGCGCGCCGATGAACACTGAAGCTTTCTTT. Translation: CASSGAPMNTEAFF.

V usage is TRBV30 and J usage is TRBJ1-2; D is unresolved. Trimming cost V 0 bases and J 8 bases, with 7 bases left between them. Germline V lookup: CDR1 GTSNPN, CDR2 SVGIG (reference sequence). The CDR3 runs 11 residues. The CDR3 is CAWSVEGGYTF. The CDR3 bases are TGTGCCTGGAGTGTTGAGGGCGGCTACACCTTC.

CDR3 region: CASTQDRASGNTIYF. The DNA for the CDR3 is TGTGCCAGTACCCAGGACAGGGCTTCTGGAAACACCATATATTTT. The chain combines TRBV19 with TRBJ1-3, with 8 positions matching TRBD1. Germline assignment: CDR1 LNHDA and CDR2 SQIVND (reference sequence). The CDR3 runs 15 residues. V was pared by 7 bases and J by 1 base, with 6 bases of the junction left unmatched.

This chain connects TRBV11-3 to TRBJ2-1, with TRBD1 matching 7 bases. V lost 3 bases to trimming and J lost 3 bases; unmatched junction nucleotides: 5. Germline V gives CDR1 SGHNT, CDR2 YENEEA. This CDR3 has 15 amino acids. This CDR3 reads CASSFSTGDYNEQFF. The CDR3 nucleotides read TGTGCCAGCAGCTTTTCCACAGGGGACTACAATGAGCAGTTCTTC.

The chain links TRBV14 to TRBJ2-7; D not resolved. Germline V CDR1 and CDR2: SGHDN, FVKESK. Deletions cut 1 base from V and 3 bases from J, with 4 bases between. The CDR3 runs 12 residues. The CDR3 DNA sequence: TGTGCCAGCAGCCAAGTGGGCTACGAGCAGTACTTC. Encoded protein: CASSQVGYEQYF.

This clone has a handful of counts. The chain couples TRBV9 to TRBJ2-1; D is perhaps TRBD1 or TRBD2 (6 bases each). This CDR3 has 18 amino acids. The germline gives CDR1 SGDLS, CDR2 YYNGEE. The germline V and J ends were trimmed by 0 bases and 1 base, with 17 bases remaining between them. The CDR3 DNA sequence: TGTGCCAGCAGCGTAGGAGGGGGGCCTATAGGGTCCTACAATGAGCAGTTCTTC. It yields the protein CASSVGGGPIGSYNEQFF.

This rearrangement joins TRBV7-5 to TRBJ1-1; the table gives TRBD1 as D, unverified against the DNA. TRBV7-5 is reported as a pseudogene. This CDR3 contains 15 residues. For the CDR3, the DNA is TGTGCCAGCAGCCGGACAGGGGGCATGGACACTGAAGCTTTCTTT. This codes for CASSRTGGMDTEAFF.

This clone has a handful of counts. This chain links TRBV5-1 with TRBJ1-4; 9 bases match TRBD1. With 1 base clipped from V and 5 bases from J, the junction kept 6 bases outside the gene matches. This CDR3 contains 16 residues. The germline V gene has CDR1 SGHRS and CDR2 YFSETQ. The chain's CDR3 is CASSLSPGTGNEKLFF. In DNA, the CDR3 is TGCGCCAGCAGCTTGTCCCCCGGGACAGGGAATGAAAAACTGTTTTTT.

This clone was observed a single time. This sequence joins TRBV30 and TRBJ1-2; maybe TRBD1 (6 bases). There are 13 residues in the CDR3. V was pared by 3 bases and J by 6 bases, with 14 bases between. Germline values: CDR1 GTSNPN, CDR2 SVGIG (reference sequence). The CDR3 DNA reads TGTGCCTGGAGGAAGGGGCCAGGGGATGGCTACACCTTC. Its translation is CAWRKGPGDGYTF.

The rearrangement links TRBV30 to TRBJ2-7; the D is unclear. Trimming stripped 2 bases from V and 0 bases from J, with 8 bases between. The CDR3 has 13 residues. Germline V gene data show CDR1 as GTSNPN and CDR2 as SVGIG (reference sequence). The CDR3 sequence is CAWSNTYSYEQYF. As DNA, the CDR3 is TGTGCCTGGAGTAACACCTACTCCTACGAGCAGTACTTC. Filled out from reference TRBV30 and TRBJ2-7, the complete variable domain reads SQTIHQWPATLVQPVGSPLSLECTVEGTSNPNLYWYRQAAGRGLQLLFYSVGIGQISSEVPQNLSASRPQDRQFILSSKKLLLSDSGFYLCAWSNTYSYEQYFGPGTRLTVT.

The chain combines TRBV19 with TRBJ1-2, with 8 bases identical to TRBD1. CDR1 is LNHDA and CDR2 is SQIVND in the germline V gene (reference sequence). V lost 5 bases, J lost 4 bases, and 3 bases stayed unmatched. The CDR3 runs 13 residues. The CDR3 sequence: CASSADRAYGYTF. DNA of the CDR3: TGTGCCAGTAGTGCGGACAGGGCCTATGGCTACACCTTC.

For the CDR3, the DNA is TGTGCCAGCAGTGGGGGGACTAGTCTATTCGGCTACACCTTC. Translated, it gives CASSGGTSLFGYTF. V gene TRBV25-1 combines with J gene TRBJ1-2, with D tentatively TRBD1 (5 bases). The CDR3 consists of 14 residues. Germline V gene data show CDR1 as MGHDK and CDR2 as SYGVNS. V was trimmed by 4 bases and J by 8 bases, leaving 17 bases between them.

The chain joins TRBV5-1 to TRBJ2-2; possibly TRBD1 for D (6 bases). The V end lost 2 bases, the J end lost 0 bases, and 8 bases lay between the germline ends. The CDR3 consists of 15 residues. CDR1 is SGHRS and CDR2 is YFSETQ in the germline V gene. DNA for the CDR3: TGCGCCAGCAGCTTAAGACAGGCGAACACCGGGGAGCTGTTTTTT. It is translated as CASSLRQANTGELFF.

The table lists this clone with a few counts. This rearrangement joins TRBV15 to TRBJ2-1, with TRBD1 matching over 7 bases. V gave up 5 bases and J gave up 9 bases; unmatched junction bases: 13. This CDR3 is 15 amino acids long. The germline CDR1 and CDR2 sequences are LNHNV and YYDKDF (reference sequence). In DNA form, the CDR3 reads TGTGCCACCAGCCCGAACCCTGGGACAGCGAGTGAGCAGTTCTTC. It codes for CATSPNPGTASEQFF. The complete variable domain, with remaining parts taken from reference TRBV15 and TRBJ2-1, reads DAMVIQNPRYQVTQFGKPVTLSCSQTLNHNVMYWYQQKSSQAPKLLFHYYDKDFNNEADTPDNFQSRRPNTSFCFLDIRSPGLGDTAMYLCATSPNPGTASEQFFGPGTRLTVL.

This clone has only a few counts. This chain joins TRBV18 and TRBJ2-3, with D perhaps TRBD1 (6 bases). V lost 4 bases and J lost 0, with 8 bases in between. CDR3 length equals 14 residues. Germline CDR1 and CDR2: KGHSH and LQKENI. The CDR3 protein is CASSHTGSTDTQYF. As DNA, the CDR3 is TGTGCCAGCTCACACACAGGGAGCACAGATACGCAGTATTTT.

The chain recombines TRBV19 with TRBJ2-5; TRBD2 matches 7 bases. The CDR3 is 14 amino acids. V trimming: 4 bases; J trimming: 1 base; junction bases outside the gene matches: 3. Germline CDR1 is LNHDA and CDR2 is SQIVND (reference sequence). The CDR3, as DNA: TGTGCCAGTAGTACCGGGACTACCCAAGAGACCCAGTACTTC. Translated, it gives CASSTGTTQETQYF.

This CDR3 is CASSNPQAINTEAFF. Written as DNA, the CDR3 is TGTGCCAGTAGTAATCCCCAAGCAATTAACACTGAAGCTTTCTTT. The rearrangement uses TRBV19 and TRBJ1-1; D remains unclear. Germline V gives CDR1 LNHDA, CDR2 SQIVND (reference sequence). V was trimmed by 4 bases and J by 2 bases, leaving 14 bases between them. The CDR3 has 15 amino acids.

This clone is deemed medium-sized. The chain has TRBV11-3 and TRBJ1-1; 7 positions match TRBD1. The V and J ends lost 0 bases and 4 bases, in that order; junction bases with no gene match: 11. There are 17 residues in the CDR3. Per germline, CDR1 SGHNT and CDR2 YENEEA. CDR3 amino acids: CASSLDRAGGDSTEAFF. The CDR3 DNA is TGTGCCAGCAGCTTAGATCGGGCAGGGGGAGATAGCACTGAAGCTTTCTTT. Filled out from reference TRBV11-3 and TRBJ1-1, the complete variable domain reads EAGVVQSPRYKIIEKKQPVAFWCNPISGHNTLYWYLQNLGQGPELLIRYENEEAVDDSQLPKDRFSAERLKGVDSTLKIQPAELGDSAVYLCASSLDRAGGDSTEAFFGQGTRLTVV.

This clone was counted a few times. The CDR3 DNA reads TGTGCCAGCACCCTGGGAGGGGGCGCGGAGACCCAGTACTTC. Protein sequence: CASTLGGGAETQYF. The chain uses TRBV11-3 and TRBJ2-5; either TRBD1 or TRBD2 may fit D (7 bases each). V was pared by 7 bases and J by 5 bases, with 17 bases between. CDR3 length equals 14 residues. Germline V gives CDR1 SGHNT, CDR2 YENEEA.

The rearrangement uses TRBV19 and TRBJ1-1; tentatively, D is TRBD1 (6 bases). This CDR3 is 14 amino acids long. V shed 6 bases and J shed 3 bases, with 14 bases lying between them. CDR1 is LNHDA, CDR2 SQIVND, per germline (reference sequence). This CDR3 reads CASRDRYRDTEAFF. DNA of the CDR3: TGTGCCAGTAGGGATCGTTACAGGGACACTGAAGCTTTCTTT.

The gene calls are TRBV6-8 and TRBJ2-1; D may be TRBD1 (5 bases). The length of the CDR3 is 13 residues. Trimming stripped 6 bases from V and 5 bases from J, with 11 bases between. Germline V gives CDR1 MNHGY, CDR2 SAAAGT. The CDR3 nucleotides are TGTGCCAGCAGGGCGGCAGGGAACAATGAGCAGTTCTTC. Translation: CASRAAGNNEQFF.

This rearrangement joins TRBV9 to TRBJ2-1, with 9 positions matching TRBD1. This CDR3 is built from 15 residues. J gave up 3 bases and V 4 bases, and 5 bases lay outside the gene matches. Germline values: CDR1 SGDLS, CDR2 YYNGEE. CDR3 sequence: CASSIQGASYNEQFF. The CDR3 region has the DNA TGTGCCAGCAGCATACAGGGGGCTAGCTACAATGAGCAGTTCTTC.

A few counts support this clone. Given a much more abundant clone one base away, this may be a read error. The V and J genes are TRBV10-1 and TRBJ1-2; D possibly corresponds to TRBD1 (5 bases). Per the germline V gene, CDR1 is WNHNN and CDR2 is SYGVQD (reference sequence). The CDR3 is made up of 12 amino acids. The CDR3 DNA reads TGCGCGCGGGGGGTGGCGGGGTATGGCTACACCTTC. Its protein is CARGVAGYGYTF.